This T cell receptor beta chain was retrieved from a study of blood T cell repertoires in COVID-19 (dated by TCRdb to the early 2020s). Study-level background: Collaborator samples came from the United States, Italy and Spain and covered acute and convalescent phases of COVID-19. Where available, HLA class I and class II types were obtained from metadata supplied by the sample provider rather than from assay-based typing. The dataset comprised deeply sampled blood TCRbeta repertoires from subjects exposed to, actively infected with, or recovered from COVID-19. The repertoires were released in a freely available public database intended as a resource for research on the immune response to SARS-CoV-2. The prospective study material was composed of cDNA or gDNA derived from T cells, B-cell-depleted T cells, or PBMCs. The samples were drawn from two sources: the first 160 participants of the ongoing ImmuneRACE study, and some 1,300 subjects contributed by 6 global collaborators. Nearly every sample came with metadata listing a de-identified subject ID, COVID-19 status, age in years and sex. Study-level results and caveats: The amount of clinical and demographic metadata varied by source and participant and was provided uncurated.

Points on this clone: Its cognate antigen has yet to be identified. There are no base qualities to consult, and no much larger clone falls within one base.

TCRbeta CDR3 regions were amplified from genomic DNA using the immunoSEQ Assay, a bias-controlled multiplex PCR. The original methods were these. The number of nucleated cells in each sample was estimated from the amplification of reference gene primers within the assay. Sequence reads were collapsed and filtered to measure the absolute abundance of every unique TCRbeta CDR3 rearrangement. For each sample, productive Simpson clonality was calculated as the square root of Simpson's diversity index over productive rearrangements. Entries here come from immuneACCESS through TCRdb and include only in-frame sequences with V and J called. Some clones fail to appear in such tables; in the studies checked, an unresolved V gene covers under half of the shortfall, and the cause of the remainder is unknown. V, J and clone size are taken as reported in that table, and D and trimming were inferred from the DNA itself. The sample table holds hundreds of thousands of clones, of which 65% to 85% were seen once. The leading ten clones occupy about 7% of the sample.

Enrolling through a virtual design, the prospective study's participants ranged in age from roughly 18 to 90 years and lived across 24 United States geographic areas. In the prospective study, participants were assigned to cohorts based on the clinical history participants reported in a screening survey and a study questionnaire. In the prospective study, whole blood, serum and a nasopharyngeal or oropharyngeal swab were collected from each participant by mobile phlebotomists. Additional blood draws and questionnaires over an approximately 2-month period could optionally be provided by prospective study participants. Prospective study blood samples were shipped either frozen or at room temperature before DNA extraction. The germline ends are 8 bases apart after V is trimmed by 6 bases and J by 2 bases. From a lookup of the germline V gene, CDR1 and CDR2 are MDHEN and SYDVKM. The CDR3 starts with the cysteine, ends with the phenylalanine, and has 12 residues. The DNA shown is the 36-base CDR3, in frame from base 1.

The sequenced sample consisted of PBMCs or T cells enriched from blood (not recorded which). The source of this sequence is a middle-aged woman with acute COVID-19. Recombination linked TRBV28 to TRBJ2-7, with TRBD2 perhaps the D gene, on 6 matching bases. The CDR3 region has the sequence CASRQRAYEQYF. The bases read TGTGCCAGCAGACAGCGGGCCTACGAGCAGTACTTC.